Shown below are 20 T cell receptor beta chains from a single sample sequenced in a study of blood T cells in healthy people across ages (dated by TCRdb to between 2014 and 2017). Libraries were built with 5' RACE. Sequencing used an Illumina HiSeq 2500. The second PCR ran for about 7 to 11 cycles and used a J-beta primer mix along with a sample-barcoded 5' primer. The raw public reads went through TCRdb reprocessing: fastp at Q25, MiXCR clone calling, in-frame beta chains kept. Each record represents a unique CDR3 protein, reported with the most common genes and DNA among its rows. The sample has about 1.4 million distinct CDR3 sequences on record, approximately 59% of them singletons. In total, the top ten clones hold roughly 7% of the sample. The specimen was blood. These receptors were taken from a man between 18 and 29 years old in good health.

This rearrangement joins TRBV9 to TRBJ2-3; D possibly uses TRBD1 or TRBD2 (5 bases each). The germline V and J ends were trimmed by 6 bases and 5 bases, with 19 bases remaining between them. The germline V gene encodes CDR1 SGDLS and CDR2 YYNGEE. This CDR3 spans 15 amino acids. The CDR3 is CASTPSGAEEDTQYF. CDR3 bases: TGTGCCAGCACCCCCTCCGGGGCCGAGGAAGATACGCAGTATTTT. Together with reference TRBV9 and TRBJ2-3, the CDR3 gives the full variable domain: DSGVTQTPKHLITATGQRVTLRCSPRSGDLSVYWYQQSLDQGLQFLIQYYNGEERAKGNILERFSAQQFPDLHSELNLSSLELGDSALYFCASTPSGAEEDTQYFGPGTRLTVL.

This sequence joins TRBV18 and TRBJ2-4, with unresolved D. The closer fit of TRBJ2-7 to the DNA end suggests the J call may be wrong. Germline lookup yields CDR1 KGHSH and CDR2 LQKENI. The CDR3 runs to 13 residues. The CDR3 DNA is TGTGCCAGCTCGCCCGCTCGGGCCTACGAGCAGTACTTC. This codes for CASSPARAYEQYF.

This clonotype was observed a handful of times. The chain recombines TRBV5-5 with TRBJ2-5; TRBD1 matches at 9 bases. With V trimmed by 7 bases and J by 4 bases, 5 bases remained unmatched. Per the germline V gene, CDR1 is SGHKS and CDR2 is YYEKEE (reference sequence). CDR3 length: 13 amino acids. CDR3 DNA sequence: TGTGCCAGCCGGGGACAGGGTCGAGAGACCCAGTACTTC. Protein sequence: CASRGQGRETQYF.

The genes are TRBV10-3 and TRBJ1-1, with D unclear. CDR3 length equals 14 residues. The ends were cut back, 2 bases at V and 1 base at J, with 8 bases in the middle. Looked up from germline, CDR1 is ENHRY and CDR2 is SYGVKD. The chain's CDR3 is CAISERSWNTEAFF. CDR3 nucleotide sequence: TGTGCCATCAGTGAGCGCAGCTGGAACACTGAAGCTTTCTTT.

The chain employs TRBV9 and TRBJ2-6; 8 bases fit TRBD2. The CDR3 runs to 17 residues. V lost 2 bases, J lost 0 bases, and 4 bases stayed unmatched. The germline CDR1 and CDR2 sequences are SGDLS and YYNGEE. The CDR3, as DNA: TGTGCCAGCAGCGTCAGCGGGGGAAGCTCTGGGGCCAACGTCCTGACTTTC. Translating gives CASSVSGGSSGANVLTF.

Points on this clonotype: An end of the junction differs from the germline gene, which may be a read error. V gene TRBV7-9 combines with J gene TRBJ2-7, with a tentative D call TRBD2 (6 bases). Germline V gene lookup returns CDR1 SEHNR and CDR2 FQNEAQ (reference sequence). The CDR3 is 17 amino acids. The CDR3 nucleotides read TGTGCCAGCAGCCTAGCGAGAGGGGCAGTCCGTTCCTACGAGCAGTACTTC. This gives the protein CASSLARGAVRSYEQYF.

The CDR3 nucleotides read TGTGCCAGCAGCTTCGACGCTTCATTAGGCTACACCTTC. It encodes CASSFDASLGYTF. The genes are TRBV4-2 and TRBJ1-2; D is ambiguous. V lost 5 bases and J lost 8, with 15 bases in between. There are 13 residues in the CDR3. The germline V gene encodes CDR1 LGHNA and CDR2 YNFKEQ.

This clonotype was observed a handful of times. CDR3 nucleotide sequence: TGTGCCAGCAGATTGAACAGGGGGGTAGGCGAGCAGTACTTC. It translates to CASRLNRGVGEQYF. V and J are TRBV12-3 or TRBV12-4 and TRBJ2-4; 8 bases match TRBD1. The J call is doubtful: the DNA matches TRBJ2-7 better. The CDR3 totals 14 residues.

This chain connects TRBV6-2 or TRBV6-3 to TRBJ1-1, with D maybe TRBD1 (5 bases). This CDR3 is 16 amino acids long. V gave up 8 bases and J gave up 1 base, with 20 bases separating them. Germline V lookup: CDR1 MNHEY, CDR2 SVGEGT. CDR3 in DNA: TGTGCCAGCTGGGACCCGGTGCCAGGTAGGAACACTGAAGCTTTCTTT. It is translated as CASWDPVPGRNTEAFF.

CDR3: CASSGTSGRRYEQYF. The CDR3 DNA reads TGTGCCAGCAGCGGGACTAGCGGGAGAAGGTACGAGCAGTACTTC. This rearrangement joins TRBV7-9 to TRBJ2-4, with 14 nucleotides matching TRBD2. The J call may be mistaken, given a closer DNA end match to TRBJ2-7. Germline CDR1 and CDR2: SEHNR and FQNEAQ (reference sequence). The CDR3 extends over 15 amino acids.

This clonotype was counted only a few times. V usage is TRBV6-5 and J usage is TRBJ2-7; TRBD1 agrees at 10 bases. The CDR3 loop spans 14 amino acids. J gave up 6 bases and V 9 bases, and 11 bases lay outside the gene matches. The germline V gene encodes CDR1 MNHEY and CDR2 SVGAGI. The DNA for the CDR3 is TGTGCCAGTGGGGACAGGGGCCGCCCACTCGAGCAGTACTTC. Translation: CASGDRGRPLEQYF.

This clonotype was detected a few times. The DNA of the CDR3 is TGTGCCAGCAGCTCGAGAGGGAACGGTGAAAAACTGTTTTTT. Residues: CASSSRGNGEKLFF. V is TRBV13 and J is TRBJ1-4; D is undetermined. CDR3 length equals 14 residues. CDR1 PRHDT and CDR2 FYEKMQ come from the germline V gene (reference sequence). Trimming cost V 4 bases and J 7 bases, with 13 bases left between them.

This clonotype has only a few counts. The chain uses TRBV29-1 and TRBJ2-1; the D is unclear. CDR1 is SQVTM, CDR2 ANQGSEA, per germline. This CDR3 is 17 amino acids long. The germline V and J ends were trimmed by 2 bases and 0 bases, with 17 bases remaining between them. This CDR3 is CSVESISSSSSYNEQFF. The DNA of the CDR3 is TGCAGCGTTGAAAGTATCTCCTCCTCAAGCTCCTACAATGAGCAGTTCTTC.

This clonotype was observed a single time. This chain uses TRBV6-5 with TRBJ1-5; 10 nucleotides agree with TRBD1. Germline lookup yields CDR1 MNHEY and CDR2 SVGAGI. This CDR3 comprises 15 residues. Trimming took 6 bases from V and 3 from J; bases not matched to a gene: 5. The CDR3 is CASSTTGGVNQPQHF. In DNA, the CDR3 is TGTGCCAGCAGCACGACAGGGGGCGTCAATCAGCCCCAGCATTTT.

The CDR3 is CASSEELQGVWNEQFF. The CDR3 DNA reads as TGTGCCAGCAGTGAAGAACTGCAGGGGGTTTGGAATGAGCAGTTCTTC. The chain joins TRBV2 to TRBJ2-1, with 7 bases aligning to TRBD1. V shed 1 base, J shed 7 bases, and the junction held 10 bases outside the gene matches. CDR1 SNHLY and CDR2 FYNNEI come from the germline V gene. This CDR3 comprises 16 residues.

CDR3 DNA sequence: TGTGCCAGCAGTTACTCGACTGACAGAACGAAAATAAGATACGAGCAGTACTTC. This codes for CASSYSTDRTKIRYEQYF. The chain is built from TRBV6-5 and TRBJ2-7; D perhaps matches TRBD1 (5 bases). Germline CDR1 is MNHEY and CDR2 is SVGAGI. The V end lost 0 bases, the J end lost 4 bases, and 22 bases lay between the germline ends. CDR3 length: 18 amino acids.

This clonotype has more than one count but fewer than ten. V and J are TRBV5-5 and TRBJ2-3, with 9 bases fitting TRBD2. Per germline, CDR1 SGHKS and CDR2 YYEKEE (reference sequence). The CDR3 covers 14 residues. V was clipped by 2 bases and J by 5 bases; unmatched bases: 3. In DNA form, the CDR3 reads TGTGCCAGCAGCTTCGCGGGGGGGAGAGATACGCAGTATTTT. Its translation: CASSFAGGRDTQYF. Combining the CDR3 with reference TRBV5-5 and TRBJ2-3 gives the whole variable domain DAGVTQSPTHLIKTRGQQVTLRCSPISGHKSVSWYQQVLGQGPQFIFQYYEKEERGRGNFPDRFSARQFPNYSSELNVNALLLGDSALYLCASSFAGGRDTQYFGPGTRLTVL.

The chain has TRBV18 and TRBJ2-5; 7 bases are a match to TRBD1. Germline loops: CDR1 KGHSH, CDR2 LQKENI. The CDR3 is 16 amino acids. The J segment lost 2 bases and the V segment lost 1 base, leaving 7 bases of the junction unmatched. The CDR3 loop reads CASSPRPDRTQETQYF. The CDR3 region has the DNA TGTGCCAGCTCACCACGGCCGGACAGGACTCAAGAGACCCAGTACTTC.

The rearrangement links TRBV20-1 to TRBJ2-7; D perhaps matches TRBD2 (6 bases). Germline CDR1 is DFQATT and CDR2 is SNEGSKA (reference sequence). CDR3 length equals 12 residues. V was shortened by 3 bases and J by 10 bases, with 16 bases between the two germline ends. The CDR3 sequence is CSARIAENVQYF. Written as DNA, the CDR3 is TGCAGTGCTAGGATAGCGGAAAACGTTCAGTACTTC.

This rearrangement joins TRBV15 to TRBJ1-5, with D possibly being TRBD1 (6 bases). The germline gives CDR1 LNHNV, CDR2 YYDKDF (reference sequence). The length of the CDR3 is 17 residues. The V and J ends lost 4 bases and 3 bases respectively, with 19 bases between them. The CDR3 sequence is CATSTLTGPTNNQPQHF. The CDR3 nucleotides are TGTGCCACCAGCACCTTGACAGGTCCCACTAACAATCAGCCCCAGCATTTT.